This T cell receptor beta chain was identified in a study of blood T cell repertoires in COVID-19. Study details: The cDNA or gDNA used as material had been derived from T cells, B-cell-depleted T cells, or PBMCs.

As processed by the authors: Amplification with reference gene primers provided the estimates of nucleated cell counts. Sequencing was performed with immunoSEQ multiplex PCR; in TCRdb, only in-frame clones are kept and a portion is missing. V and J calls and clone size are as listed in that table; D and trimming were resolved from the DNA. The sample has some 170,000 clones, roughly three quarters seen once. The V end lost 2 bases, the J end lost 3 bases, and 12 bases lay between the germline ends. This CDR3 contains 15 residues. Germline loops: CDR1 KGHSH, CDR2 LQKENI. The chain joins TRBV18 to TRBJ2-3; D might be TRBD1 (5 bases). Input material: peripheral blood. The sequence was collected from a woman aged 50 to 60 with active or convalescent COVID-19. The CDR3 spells CASSPKGLETDTQYF. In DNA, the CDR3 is TGTGCCAGCTCACCAAAGGGGCTAGAAACAGATACGCAGTATTTT.